The entry that follows covers one T cell receptor beta chain sequence. The V segment lost 3 bases and the J segment 2 bases; nucleotides outside the gene matches: 5. Germline loops: CDR1 SGHNT, CDR2 YYREEE (reference sequence). The CDR3 has 14 residues. Original processing notes: The authors estimated nucleated cell counts from reference gene primer amplification. Here immunoSEQ multiplex PCR was the method, and the copy in TCRdb shows in-frame clones only, minus some. The D gene and trimming were derived from the DNA, and the V and J assignments and clone size from that table. This table has approximately 240,000 clones, about 86% appearing once. The data were obtained in a study of blood T cell repertoires in COVID-19. Study in general: Spain, Italy and the United States supplied samples that represented acute and convalescent COVID-19. In each case, the material was cDNA or gDNA derived from T cells, B-cell-depleted T cells, or PBMCs.

This receptor was identified in a woman aged 25 to 39 who had recovered from COVID-19. This chain joins TRBV5-4 and TRBJ2-7; 7 bases are shared with TRBD1. Sample: peripheral blood. The CDR3 nucleotides read TGTGCCAGCAGCTCGGACAGGTCGGCCTACGAGCAGTACTTC. The encoded protein is CASSSDRSAYEQYF.